This passage covers 8 T cell receptor beta chains from one sample sequenced in a study of CD8 T cells in Susac syndrome. RNA, at about 0.45 to 1 ug, was reverse transcribed with random hexamers. TCRdb reanalysed the immunoSEQ multiplex PCR reads using MiXCR and keeps one entry per CDR3 protein. The table records about 210,000 distinct CDR3 sequences, 95% of them present only once. What was sequenced was CD4+ T cells from PBMCs. These receptors were taken from a human donor with multiple sclerosis.

The chain couples TRBV6-5 to TRBJ2-1; TRBD2 matches 12 bases. V lost 6 bases, J lost 6 bases, and 6 bases stayed unmatched. In germline, CDR1 is MNHEY, CDR2 SVGAGI. The CDR3 extends over 15 amino acids. CDR3 region: CASSPLAGGPNEQFF. CDR3 in DNA: TGTGCCAGCAGCCCCCTAGCGGGGGGGCCCAATGAGCAGTTCTTC.

The rearrangement uses TRBV20-1 and TRBJ2-7; D uncertain. The CDR3 spans 14 residues. From germline, CDR1 is DFQATT and CDR2 SNEGSKA (reference sequence). With 3 bases removed from V and 5 bases from J, the gap between germline ends came to 17 bases. CDR3 in amino acids: CSASLASSFHEQYF. The CDR3 DNA follows: TGCAGTGCTAGTTTGGCTAGTAGCTTCCACGAGCAGTACTTC.

V is TRBV6-1 and J is TRBJ2-5; 11 bases are a match to TRBD2. The V and J ends lost 7 bases and 4 bases, in that order; junction bases with no gene match: 11. Germline V gene lookup returns CDR1 MNHNS and CDR2 SASEGT. The CDR3 has 16 amino acids. The DNA for the CDR3 is TGTGCCAGCACCAAACTAGCGGGAGACGTTAGAGAGACCCAGTACTTC. It yields the protein CASTKLAGDVRETQYF.

This chain connects TRBV7-9 to TRBJ1-4; D is perhaps TRBD1 (6 bases). CDR1 is SEHNR and CDR2 is FQNEAQ in the germline V gene (reference sequence). V was clipped by 3 bases and J by 5 bases, with 10 bases between them. The CDR3 is made up of 14 amino acids. The CDR3 loop reads CASSFDRPNEKLFF. The DNA for the CDR3 is TGTGCCAGCAGCTTCGACAGGCCCAATGAAAAACTGTTTTTT.

The genes are TRBV20-1 and TRBJ2-1, with D tentatively TRBD1 (6 bases). The CDR3 sequence is 13 residues long. V lost 7 bases, J lost 0 bases, and 10 bases lay in between. Germline V gene sequence: CDR1 DFQATT, CDR2 SNEGSKA (reference sequence). CDR3 DNA: TGCAGTGTAAGGGGGAGCTCCTACAATGAGCAGTTCTTC. This encodes CSVRGSSYNEQFF.

This chain connects TRBV30 to TRBJ1-5; D perhaps matches TRBD1 (5 bases). The length of the CDR3 is 14 residues. V dropped 3 bases and J dropped 3 bases, with 12 bases sitting between them. The germline CDR1 and CDR2 sequences are GTSNPN and SVGIG (reference sequence). CDR3 sequence (DNA): TGTGCCTGGAGCCTTGGGGGGAACAATCAGCCCCAGCATTTT. Translating it yields CAWSLGGNNQPQHF.

The chain carries TRBV9 and TRBJ2-2, with a tentative D call TRBD2 (5 bases). The V gene lost 0 bases and the J gene lost 3 bases, with 6 bases spanning the gap. The germline CDR1 and CDR2 sequences are SGDLS and YYNGEE. CDR3 length: 14 amino acids. In DNA form, the CDR3 reads TGTGCCAGCAGCGTAGCGGGGTACACCGGGGAGCTGTTTTTT. Translation gives CASSVAGYTGELFF.

The chain recombines TRBV5-1 with TRBJ1-2, with a weak D call TRBD1 (5 bases). The V gene lost 2 bases and the J gene lost 6 bases, with 11 bases spanning the gap. This CDR3 contains 13 residues. Per the germline V gene, CDR1 is SGHRS and CDR2 is YFSETQ. CDR3 loop: CASSFGRENGYTF. The CDR3, as DNA: TGCGCCAGCAGCTTCGGCAGGGAGAATGGCTACACCTTC.